This TCR beta chain was sequenced for a study of spatial heterogeneity in lung cancer. Time point specified: sample taken at primary tumor resection. The germline V gene encodes CDR1 SEHNR and CDR2 FQNEAQ (reference sequence). The CDR3 spans 15 residues. Deletions cut 4 bases from V and 0 bases from J, with 12 bases between. This clonotype was seen a few times. TCRdb recomputed calls from the 5' RACE reads with MiXCR, one row per CDR3 protein. The table includes 40,000 to 55,000 distinct CDR3 sequences, approximately 7% detected once. The clonotype originates from a female donor with early-stage non-small cell lung cancer. The rearrangement joins TRBV7-9 to TRBJ1-1; D possibly corresponds to TRBD1 (5 bases). The sample in question was PBMCs, obtained at surgery. The DNA for the CDR3 is TGTGCCAGCAGCTCGGGAAACAGGATGAACACTGAAGCTTTCTTT. It encodes CASSSGNRMNTEAFF.